This passage covers 26 T cell receptor beta chains from one sample sequenced in a study of cytomegalovirus exposure and HLA in healthy donors. The study ran its PCR with 60 Vbeta and 13 Jbeta primers. Measured with immunoSEQ multiplex PCR; TCRdb has only the in-frame clones, and not every one. The sample records around 90,000 clones, approximately 86% being singletons. Input material: PBMCs. The receptors were sampled from a man aged 25-45 years in good health and CMV-seropositive.

The J gene is TRBJ1-3, the V gene TRBV30, with unresolved D. Trimming left V 2 bases short and J 0 bases short, with 14 bases between. Germline CDR1 reads GTSNPN; CDR2 reads SVGIG (reference sequence). CDR3 length: 16 amino acids. Here the CDR3 DNA reads TGTGCCTGGAGTCGTGCCTCAGCGAGCTCTGGAAACACCATATATTTT. Protein: CAWSRASASSGNTIYF.

This chain joins TRBV2 and TRBJ2-3; 7 bases align to TRBD2. V trimming: 6 bases; J trimming: 5 bases; junction bases outside the gene matches: 11. The CDR3 loop spans 15 amino acids. Germline V lookup: CDR1 SNHLY, CDR2 FYNNEI. CDR3 residues: CASRRLGGRGDTQYF. For the CDR3, the DNA is TGTGCCAGCAGGCGACTTGGCGGGAGAGGAGATACGCAGTATTTT.

The J gene is TRBJ2-5, the V gene TRBV29-1; 10 bases agree with TRBD1. The tail of the sequence fits TRBJ2-7 better, so the J call may be wrong. Germline CDR1 SQVTM, CDR2 ANQGSEA. The CDR3 covers 12 residues. Here the CDR3 reads CSAGQGFYEQYF. Written as DNA, the CDR3 is TGCAGCGCGGGACAGGGGTTCTACGAGCAGTACTTC.

The chain is built from TRBV6-5 and TRBJ2-3; a possible D gene is TRBD2 (6 bases). The CDR3 consists of 15 residues. The V and J ends lost 5 bases and 2 bases respectively, with 14 bases between them. Germline-derived CDR1 and CDR2 are MNHEY and SVGAGI. The CDR3 protein is CASSPGLFHTDTQYF. As DNA, the CDR3 is TGTGCCAGCAGTCCCGGACTATTTCACACAGATACGCAGTATTTT.

The gene calls are TRBV4-1 and TRBJ1-1; D ambiguous. Germline CDR1 and CDR2: MGHRA and YSYEKL. The CDR3 contains 13 residues. V was pared by 1 base and J by 1 base, with 4 bases between. The CDR3 loop reads CASSQVGNTEAFF. For the CDR3, the DNA is TGCGCCAGCAGCCAAGTCGGGAACACTGAAGCTTTCTTT.

This chain links TRBV5-1 with TRBJ2-6, with D unresolved. Per the germline V gene, CDR1 is SGHRS and CDR2 is YFSETQ. This CDR3 has 21 residues. Trimming removed 0 bases from V and 0 bases from J, with 22 bases in between. The CDR3 reads CASSLAEGDTPSGSGANVLTF. The CDR3 bases are TGCGCCAGCAGCTTGGCGGAAGGAGATACCCCGAGTGGCTCTGGGGCCAACGTCCTGACTTTC.

The genes are TRBV7-2 and TRBJ2-5; weak D call: TRBD2 (5 bases). The CDR3 extends over 13 amino acids. The V gene's germline CDR1 is SGHTA and CDR2 FQGNSA. The V end was cut by 5 bases, the J end by 4 bases, with 11 bases between. The CDR3: CASSTREGETQYF. The CDR3, as DNA: TGTGCCAGCAGCACTAGAGAAGGAGAGACCCAGTACTTC.

The rearrangement joins TRBV29-1 to TRBJ2-5; TRBD1 matches at 7 bases. Germline CDR1 SQVTM, CDR2 ANQGSEA. There are 12 residues in the CDR3. V shed 8 bases and J 3 bases; nucleotides not matched to a gene: 6. The CDR3 DNA reads TGCAGCTCCTGGGACAGCAAAGAGACCCAGTACTTC. This translates into CSSWDSKETQYF.

In this sample, this clone turned up once. This chain uses TRBV5-1 with TRBJ2-1, with a weak D call TRBD2 (5 bases). Germline V CDR1 and CDR2: SGHRS, YFSETQ. V lost 0 bases, J lost 7 bases, and 17 bases lay in between. The CDR3 extends over 16 amino acids. CDR3 DNA sequence: TGCGCCAGCAGCTTGGTGGGCGAGACTATGGGGAATGAGCAGTTCTTC. Its protein is CASSLVGETMGNEQFF.

The chain employs TRBV19 and TRBJ2-2; 13 bases match TRBD2. V lost 5 bases and J lost 9; bases outside the gene matches: 3. Germline V lookup: CDR1 LNHDA, CDR2 SQIVND (reference sequence). This CDR3 is built from 14 residues. The CDR3 protein is CASSLGLAGWELFF. The CDR3 DNA sequence: TGTGCCAGTAGTTTGGGACTAGCGGGATGGGAGCTGTTTTTT. The entire variable domain, with the rest obtained from reference TRBV19 and TRBJ2-2, is as follows: DGGITQSPKYLFRKEGQNVTLSCEQNLNHDAMYWYRQDPGQGLRLIYYSQIVNDFQKGDIAEGYSVSREKKESFPLTVTSAQKNPTAFYLCASSLGLAGWELFFGEGSRLTVL.

The V call is TRBV10-1, the J call TRBJ2-1, with 7 bases fitting TRBD1. The CDR3 contains 14 residues. Unmatched junction bases numbered 10, after V lost 6 bases and J lost 8 bases. Germline CDR1 and CDR2: WNHNN and SYGVQD (reference sequence). The chain's CDR3 is CASSVDRVRHEQFF. The CDR3 DNA follows: TGCGCCAGCAGCGTTGACAGGGTACGACATGAGCAGTTCTTC.

This chain links TRBV25-1 with TRBJ2-1, with 7 nucleotides matching TRBD1. CDR1 is MGHDK and CDR2 is SYGVNS in the germline V gene. V lost 4 bases, J lost 0 bases, and 6 bases stayed unmatched. The CDR3 length is 16 residues. CDR3 amino acids: CASSGLTGSSYNEQFF. CDR3 nucleotide sequence: TGTGCCAGCAGTGGCCTGACAGGGAGCTCCTACAATGAGCAGTTCTTC.

This clone was counted a few times. The chain uses TRBV6-6 and TRBJ1-6; tentatively, D is TRBD1 (5 bases). From germline, CDR1 is MNHNY and CDR2 SVGAGI (reference sequence). The CDR3 has 14 amino acids. Trimming left V 6 bases short and J 8 bases short, with 14 bases between. CDR3 residues: CASRPDSTYSPLHF. The CDR3 DNA is TGTGCCAGCAGACCCGACAGCACTTATTCACCCCTCCACTTT.

The genes are TRBV10-2 and TRBJ2-3; TRBD2 matches 13 bases. CDR1 and CDR2 (germline): WSHSY, SAAADI. The V gene end was trimmed by 3 bases and the J gene end by 6 bases; junction bases not matched to a gene: 3. The CDR3 length is 15 residues. The CDR3 loop reads CASSEGLAGVDTQYF. The CDR3 DNA follows: TGCGCCAGCAGTGAAGGACTAGCGGGAGTGGATACGCAGTATTTT.

This chain uses TRBV10-3 with TRBJ2-7; possible D gene TRBD1, 5 bases. Trimming cost V 5 bases and J 5 bases, with 19 bases left between them. This CDR3 has 15 amino acids. Germline assignment: CDR1 ENHRY and CDR2 SYGVKD. The CDR3 nucleotides are TGTGCCATCAGTCTAACTCAGGGAATTGTGAACGAGCAGTACTTC. As protein: CAISLTQGIVNEQYF.

This chain joins TRBV6-4 and TRBJ2-3; tentative D call: TRBD1 (6 bases). Trimming took 3 bases from V and 8 from J, leaving 12 bases between them. The CDR3 loop spans 13 amino acids. Germline V lookup: CDR1 MRHNA, CDR2 SNTAGT. DNA of the CDR3: TGTGCCAGCAGTGAAACAGGGTATGGTACGCAGTATTTT. Translation: CASSETGYGTQYF.

The J gene is TRBJ2-2, the V gene TRBV2; 7 bases are shared with TRBD2. The J segment lost 0 bases and the V segment lost 7 bases, leaving 8 bases of the junction unmatched. CDR1 is SNHLY, CDR2 FYNNEI, per germline. The CDR3 is made up of 16 amino acids. CDR3 sequence reads: CASILTSATNTGELFF. In DNA form, the CDR3 reads TGTGCCAGCATCCTTACTAGCGCGACGAACACCGGGGAGCTGTTTTTT.

The CDR3 here is CASRPDRSRPQHF. CDR3 nucleotides: TGTGCCAGCAGACCCGACAGATCTCGGCCCCAGCATTTT. V and J are TRBV6-6 and TRBJ1-5; D might be TRBD1 (5 bases). Germline V gene lookup returns CDR1 MNHNY and CDR2 SVGAGI (reference sequence). V lost 6 bases, J lost 9 bases, and 15 bases lay in between. The CDR3 contains 13 residues.

The V call is TRBV7-8, the J call TRBJ1-1; TRBD1 agrees at 10 bases. After removal of 2 bases from V and 4 bases from J, the junction contained 10 bases not matched to a gene. CDR1 and CDR2 from the germline V gene are SGHVS and FQNEAQ. The CDR3 has 17 amino acids. This chain's CDR3 is CASSLSTGGLLGTEAFF. DNA for the CDR3: TGTGCCAGCAGCTTATCGACAGGGGGCCTGTTAGGCACTGAAGCTTTCTTT.

The V gene is TRBV30, the J gene TRBJ1-3; D is possibly TRBD1 (5 bases). This CDR3 comprises 15 residues. The V gene's germline CDR1 is GTSNPN and CDR2 SVGIG (reference sequence). The V and J ends lost 0 bases and 3 bases respectively, with 12 bases between them. Here the CDR3 reads CAWSVTGFSGNTIYF. The DNA for the CDR3 is TGTGCCTGGAGTGTCACAGGTTTCAGTGGAAACACCATATATTTT.

The V gene is TRBV6-5, the J gene TRBJ2-3; unclear D gene. Germline V gene lookup returns CDR1 MNHEY and CDR2 SVGAGI. The CDR3 contains 15 residues. Deletions cut 0 bases from V and 2 bases from J, with 9 bases between. CDR3 sequence reads: CASSYSWRNTDTQYF. The CDR3 DNA reads TGTGCCAGCAGTTACTCTTGGCGGAACACAGATACGCAGTATTTT.

This rearrangement joins TRBV5-1 to TRBJ2-1, with a weak D call TRBD2 (6 bases). The germline gives CDR1 SGHRS, CDR2 YFSETQ. There are 16 residues in the CDR3. Trimming took off 0 bases at V and 3 bases at J, with 13 bases between the two ends. DNA of the CDR3: TGCGCCAGCAGCTTGGAGGCTAGCGCTATCTACAATGAGCAGTTCTTC. Protein product: CASSLEASAIYNEQFF.

This clone appeared a single time. The CDR3 loop is CASSEEIQGPTRMETQYF. CDR3 sequence (DNA): TGTGCCAGCAGTGAAGAGATTCAGGGGCCCACCCGAATGGAGACCCAGTACTTC. The rearrangement uses TRBV6-1 and TRBJ2-5; tentative D call: TRBD1 (6 bases). The germline V gene has CDR1 MNHNS and CDR2 SASEGT. The CDR3 spans 18 residues. The V gene lost 1 base and the J gene lost 5 bases, with 23 bases spanning the gap.

The chain couples TRBV5-4 to TRBJ2-7; 9 bases are a match to TRBD2. The V segment lost 4 bases and the J segment 5 bases; nucleotides outside the gene matches: 7. The CDR3 is made up of 14 amino acids. From germline, CDR1 is SGHNT and CDR2 YYREEE (reference sequence). The CDR3 sequence: CASSEASGTHEQYF. The DNA for the CDR3 is TGTGCCAGCAGCGAGGCTAGCGGGACCCACGAGCAGTACTTC.

In nucleotides, the CDR3 is TGTGCCAGCAGCACAACCTCACATCGACAGGGGGGTTACTACGAGCAGTACTTC. Translated: CASSTTSHRQGGYYEQYF. This chain uses TRBV13 with TRBJ2-7; the match to TRBD1 covers 9 bases. With V trimmed by 5 bases and J by 3 bases, 17 bases remained unmatched. The CDR3 loop spans 18 amino acids. Germline V gives CDR1 PRHDT, CDR2 FYEKMQ (reference sequence).

This chain uses TRBV9 with TRBJ2-2, with unresolved D. The V gene's germline CDR1 is SGDLS and CDR2 YYNGEE. V shed 0 bases and J shed 4 bases, with 7 bases lying between them. This CDR3 region has 14 residues. The CDR3 sequence: CASSVVPVTGELFF. As DNA, the CDR3 is TGTGCCAGCAGCGTAGTTCCTGTCACCGGGGAGCTGTTTTTT.